This TCR beta chain stems from a study of T cell repertoires in cytomegalovirus infection. About the study: Recently identified HLA-C-restricted CMV epitopes were among the peptides used. A matching HLA type, together with CMV infection, was signaled by public TCR beta signatures. Whole-study results and caveats: Ex vivo responses were dominated by HLA-C-restricted CMV-specific TCR beta clonotypes. Carriers of CMV and the relevant HLA type were discriminated by public TCR beta frequency.

MiXCR, applied by TCRdb to the reads, yields one record per CDR3 protein. The sample lists under 850,000 distinct CDR3 sequences, about 30% occurring once. Only a few counts were recorded for this clonotype. Its antigen is unknown. The sample was cultured PBMCs, taken from culture after CMV antigen stimulation. This sequence was found in a human donor in good health (CMV status not recorded). Some clones in this sample may be carry-over from other donors' samples.

The CDR3, as DNA: TGTGCCAGCAGCTTCGGGACAGGGTCCAACAATGAGCAGTTCTTC. Its protein is CASSFGTGSNNEQFF. The rearrangement joins TRBV7-2 to TRBJ2-1; TRBD1 matches at 9 bases. The CDR3 contains 15 residues. Germline-derived CDR1 and CDR2 are SGHTA and FQGNSA. Losses at the gene ends were 3 bases for V and 5 bases for J; bases not matched to a gene: 5.